The clone carrying this T cell receptor beta chain was counted between two and nine times. Trimming pared 5 bases from V and 4 bases from J, leaving 21 bases between. Germline assignment: CDR1 SEHNR and CDR2 FQNEAQ (reference sequence). CDR3 length equals 16 residues. Those who donated, Caucasian adults without exception, all lived in Nashville, Tennessee. These data originate in a study of shared clonotypes between healthy human individuals. Study summary: The plates for each donor numbered three CD4 naive, three CD4 memory, two CD8 naive and one CD8 memory.

Sequencing was at deep level. The authors split each subset's genomic DNA evenly across several immunoSEQ plates. Assay used: immunoSEQ multiplex PCR; TCRdb lists only in-frame clones, some missing. The table has 850,000 to 1,200,000 clones, 65% to 80% seen once; the top ten hold 1.2% to 1.5%. The sample taken for sequencing was memory CD4+ T cells sorted from blood. Subset of the sample: CD45RA-negative fraction. The chain combines TRBV7-9 with TRBJ2-7, with D perhaps matching TRBD2 (7 bases). This clonotype was obtained from a man in his late teens or twenties in good health. CDR3 nucleotides: TGTGCCAGCAGCCCCCATAGGGGGGGCCTCCCATACGAGCAGTACTTC. This translates into CASSPHRGGLPYEQYF. Full variable domain (missing parts from reference TRBV7-9 and TRBJ2-7): DTGVSQNPRHKITKRGQNVTFRCDPISEHNRLYWYRQTLGQGPEFLTYFQNEAQLEKSRLLSDRFSAERPKGSFSTLEIQRTEQGDSAMYLCASSPHRGGLPYEQYFGPGTRLTVT.